Detailed here is one TCR beta chain. Its antigen is unknown. Being one base from a much bigger clone, this may be a read error. The second PCR ran about 6 to 11 cycles with a sample-barcoded 5' primer and J-beta primers. Via MiXCR, TCRdb re-called the 5' RACE reads, giving one row per CDR3 protein. This table has 600,000 to 800,000 distinct CDR3 sequences, about 50% appearing once. The entry originates in a study of blood T cells in healthy people across ages. At the level of the study: Template switching caught about one barcoded beta molecule for each two T cells. Whole-study findings and limits: Across the age range, TCR beta diversity per million T cells fell in a roughly linear way.

Germline CDR1 DFQATT, CDR2 SNEGSKA (reference sequence). The CDR3 runs 15 residues. V shed 0 bases and J shed 10 bases, with 19 bases lying between them. Whenever a sample was processed, at least 6.5 million PBMCs were isolated. This TCR was sampled from an elderly woman in good health. What was sequenced was blood. The chain is built from TRBV20-1 and TRBJ2-1; D remains unclear. In nucleotides, the CDR3 is TGCAGTGCTAGAGATGACAACCGGCTCCCCTACGAGCAGTTCTTC. As protein: CSARDDNRLPYEQFF.